The T cell receptor (beta chain) under discussion was sequenced for a study of response to subunit inactivated influenza vaccine. Findings and caveats of the study: Authors suggested each seasonal influenza vaccination recruits few new T cells.

The CDR3 contains 16 residues. V was clipped by 3 bases and J by 5 bases, with 17 bases between them. The germline CDR1 and CDR2 sequences are SGHTA and FQGNSA. TCRdb fed the RT-PCR reads into MiXCR, producing one record per CDR3 protein. This table has some 520,000 distinct CDR3 sequences, 16% appearing once. Details on this clonotype: Its matching antigen is unknown.

This clonotype was sampled from a man aged 50 to 69 who received an inactivated influenza vaccine. The chain is built from TRBV7-2 and TRBJ2-1; D is perhaps TRBD1 (5 bases). The sample in question was CD4+ T cells sorted from PBMCs, obtained 23 to 25 months after vaccination. The CDR3 loop reads CASSFGPAGFNNEQFF. DNA for the CDR3: TGTGCCAGCAGCTTTGGTCCGGCAGGGTTCAACAATGAGCAGTTCTTC.